The rows below give T cell receptor beta chains drawn from one sample of a study of blood T cell repertoires in COVID-19. Sequencing used immunoSEQ multiplex PCR; TCRdb keeps in-frame clones, though not all of them. The repertoire consists of 200,000 to 250,000 clones, with around four fifths occurring once and the leading ten covering around 9%. Sequencing used PBMCs or T cells enriched from blood (not recorded which). The receptors here all came from a man aged 35-49 years who had recovered from COVID-19. The CDR3 runs from the conserved cysteine through the conserved F or W. The D gene is left open where the match is weak. Size is omitted from some rows. Given values are once, few, many or a class for expanded clones.

>TRBD1|NA|TRBV19|TRBJ1-2
TGTGCCAGTAGTATCCTCAGCCCGACAGGGGCGGGAGGCTACACCTTC
CASSILSPTGAGGYTF
>NA|once|TRBV7-3|TRBJ2-2
TGTGCCAGCAGCTCTACAGGGACGAACACCGGGGAGCTGTTTTTT
CASSSTGTNTGELFF
>NA|few|TRBV5-1|TRBJ2-7
TGCGCCAGCAGCTCAAGCCCGGGAACCTACGAGCAGTACTTC
CASSSSPGTYEQYF
>NA|few|TRBV30|TRBJ2-5
TGTGCCTGGAGTGTAGGGGGGGGTGCGACCCAGTACTTC
CAWSVGGGATQYF
>TRBD1|NA|TRBV5-1|TRBJ1-4
TGCGCCAGCAGTCGACAGGGCGGTGAAAAACTGTTTTTT
CASSRQGGEKLFF
>TRBD2|NA|TRBV7-3|TRBJ2-1
TGTGCCAGCAGCTCCCCTCGGGAGGGACGGAATGAGCAGTTCTTC
CASSSPREGRNEQFF
>TRBD2|NA|TRBV5-4|TRBJ2-6
TGTGCCAGCAGGGGCCGGATCGGGGGGATCTCTGGGGCCAACGTCCTGACTTTC
CASRGRIGGISGANVLTF
>NA|NA|TRBV12-3/TRBV12-4|TRBJ1-2
TGTGCCAGCAGTTCGGACTTCTATGGCTACACCTTC
CASSSDFYGYTF
>TRBD2|once|TRBV11-2|TRBJ2-1
TGTGCCAGCAGCTCCAGGAGCGGGGGGCCCTATGAGCAGTTCTTC
CASSSRSGGPYEQFF
>NA|NA|TRBV19|TRBJ1-6
TGTGCCAGTAGTATAGCGATAGATTCACCCCTCCACTTT
CASSIAIDSPLHF
>TRBD1|NA|TRBV7-9|TRBJ2-3
TGTGCCAGCAGCTTAGCGCTTGGGGACAGAATTACAGATACGCAGTATTTT
CASSLALGDRITDTQYF
>TRBD1|NA|TRBV18|TRBJ1-1
TGTGCCAGCTCTTTGGACAGGGCGAACACTGAAGCTTTCTTT
CASSLDRANTEAFF
>NA|NA|TRBV7-9|TRBJ1-5
TGTGCCAGCAGCTTAGCGCGTGGTAGCAATCAGCCCCAGCATTTT
CASSLARGSNQPQHF
>NA|NA|TRBV29-1|TRBJ2-1
TGCAGCGTTGAAGTCGGAGATGAGCAGTTCTTC
CSVEVGDEQFF
>NA|NA|TRBV4-1|TRBJ2-3
TGCGCCAGCAGCTGGACTATTCTTGGCACAGATACGCAGTATTTT
CASSWTILGTDTQYF
>TRBD2|NA|TRBV30|TRBJ2-3
TGTGCCTGGACCCGGACTAGCCATAGCACAGATACGCAGTATTTT
CAWTRTSHSTDTQYF
>NA|NA|TRBV18|TRBJ1-1
TGTGCCAGCTCACCAGGGGTCGGACAGATGAACACTGAAGCTTTCTTT
CASSPGVGQMNTEAFF
>TRBD1|NA|TRBV3-1/TRBV3-2|TRBJ1-4
TGTGCCAGCAGCCAAGGGGGACAGCCTAATGAAAAACTGTTTTTT
CASSQGGQPNEKLFF
>TRBD2|NA|TRBV6-5|TRBJ2-1
TGTGCCAGTTACACCGGGACTAGCGGCCGCCGTGAGCAGTTCTTC
CASYTGTSGRREQFF
>NA|NA|TRBV28|TRBJ1-5
TGTGCCAGCTCTCGGGACATGACAAATCAGCCCCAGCATTTT
CASSRDMTNQPQHF
>TRBD1|NA|TRBV5-4|TRBJ2-7
TGTGCCAGCAGCCGACAGGGGATCTACGAGCAGTACTTC
CASSRQGIYEQYF
>TRBD2|NA|TRBV7-2|TRBJ2-1
TGTGCCAGCAGCTTTTCCCCGGGGGGAGGCAATGAGCAGTTCTTC
CASSFSPGGGNEQFF
>TRBD1|NA|TRBV9|TRBJ1-2
TGTGCCAGCAGGGCGGGGACAGGGGACTATGGCTACACCTTC
CASRAGTGDYGYTF
>NA|NA|TRBV6-5|TRBJ1-1
TGTGCCAGCAGTCTGGACACCTCGAGTGAAGCTTTCTTT
CASSLDTSSEAFF
>NA|once|TRBV4-2|TRBJ2-5
TGTGCCAGCAGCCTAGGCAGGGACACATACGGAGAGACCCAGTACTTC
CASSLGRDTYGETQYF
>TRBD2|NA|TRBV10-3|TRBJ2-6
TGTGCCACCCCGGGGGGGCAAAACTCTGGGGCCAACGTCCTGACTTTC
CATPGGQNSGANVLTF
>TRBD2|NA|TRBV4-2|TRBJ2-3
TGTGCCAGCAGCCGTCGGACTAGCGGTGAATTCACAGATACGCAGTATTTT
CASSRRTSGEFTDTQYF
>NA|NA|TRBV12-5|TRBJ1-2
TGTGCTAGTGGTTTGGTACGGACAGAGCCTAACTATGGCTACACCTTC
CASGLVRTEPNYGYTF
>TRBD1|once|TRBV28|TRBJ1-3
TGTGCCAGCAGTCCCAGGACAGGTGTGGGTGGAAACACCATATATTTT
CASSPRTGVGGNTIYF
>NA|NA|TRBV5-6|TRBJ1-1
TGTGCCAGCAGCTTGGGGGCAAGCACTGAAGCTTTCTTT
CASSLGASTEAFF
>TRBD1|NA|TRBV6-4|TRBJ2-2
TGTGCCAAACCGGACAGGGTCACCACCGGGGAGCTGTTTTTT
CAKPDRVTTGELFF
>NA|NA|TRBV11-2|TRBJ2-2
TGTGCCAGCAGCCCACTAACAGGCGCCGGGGAGCTGTTTTTT
CASSPLTGAGELFF
>NA|NA|TRBV21-1|TRBJ2-1
TGTGCCAGCGGAGCGGGAGGAGACGAGCAGTTCTTC
CASGAGGDEQFF
>NA|NA|TRBV11-2|TRBJ1-4
TGTGCCAGCAGCGCTGGACAGTCCTATGCAACTAATGAAAAACTGTTTTTT
CASSAGQSYATNEKLFF
>NA|few|TRBV9|TRBJ1-3
TGTGCCAGCAGCGTAGAGGAGGCGGCTGGAAACACCATATATTTT
CASSVEEAAGNTIYF
>NA|NA|TRBV2|TRBJ2-2
TGTGCCAGCAGTGCTGACAGAATAGTCACCGGGGAGCTGTTTTTT
CASSADRIVTGELFF
>NA|NA|TRBV12-5|TRBJ1-1
TGTGCTAGTGGTCTAGGAGAGATAAGAGCTGAAGCTTTCTTT
CASGLGEIRAEAFF
>NA|NA|TRBV27|TRBJ2-1
TGTGCCAGCAGTTTACGATGGCTAGTAGGGGACAATGAGCAGTTCTTC
CASSLRWLVGDNEQFF
>NA|NA|TRBV28|TRBJ1-1
TGTGCCAGCAGTTTAGGACGGGGAGGTTACACTGAAGCTTTCTTT
CASSLGRGGYTEAFF
>NA|once|TRBV12-3/TRBV12-4|TRBJ1-2
TGTGCCAGCAGCGCCCGGGGGACGGATGGCTACACCTTC
CASSARGTDGYTF
>TRBD2|few|TRBV6-1|TRBJ2-1
TGTGCCAGCAGTGAACTAGCGGGGGGGCCGAATGAGCAGTTCTTC
CASSELAGGPNEQFF
>NA|few|TRBV2|TRBJ1-3
TGTGCCAGCAGTGGACGACAGGCTGGAAACACCATATATTTT
CASSGRQAGNTIYF
>TRBD2|NA|TRBV12-3/TRBV12-4|TRBJ2-1
TGTGCCAGCACACTTTCCGGGGGGGAGCAGTTCTTC
CASTLSGGEQFF
>NA|few|TRBV3-1/TRBV3-2|TRBJ2-1
TGTGCCAGCAGGGCCGGCCTAGGGGTAAACAATGAGCAGTTCTTC
CASRAGLGVNNEQFF
>TRBD1|NA|TRBV24-1|TRBJ2-1
TGTGCCACCAGTGCCCCTGGGGGACAGAGCAATGAGCAGTTCTTC
CATSAPGGQSNEQFF
>TRBD1|NA|TRBV2|TRBJ1-2
TGTGCCAGCAGATTAGACAGGGGGCATGGCTACACCTTC
CASRLDRGHGYTF
>TRBD1|NA|TRBV5-4|TRBJ2-7
TGTGCCAGCAGATCCGGGACAGTAGGGTCTGAGCAGTACTTC
CASRSGTVGSEQYF